The source of this TCR beta chain is a study of blood T cell repertoires in COVID-19. CDR1 is LGHDT, CDR2 YNNKEL, per germline (reference sequence). This CDR3 is 17 amino acids long. V dropped 1 base and J dropped 0 bases, with 13 bases sitting between them. Measured with immunoSEQ multiplex PCR; TCRdb has only the in-frame clones, and not every one. The data show 200,000 to 250,000 clones, with around nine tenths seen just once and about 2.1% held by the top ten. The clonotype was recovered from a woman between 40 and 50 years old who had recovered from COVID-19. The sequencing sample was made of peripheral blood. This chain joins TRBV3-1 (or the pseudogene TRBV3-2) and TRBJ1-5, with D maybe TRBD1 (5 bases). CDR3 bases: TGTGCCAGCAGCCAAGGGACATCCGTCAATAGCAATCAGCCCCAGCATTTT. Amino acid sequence: CASSQGTSVNSNQPQHF.